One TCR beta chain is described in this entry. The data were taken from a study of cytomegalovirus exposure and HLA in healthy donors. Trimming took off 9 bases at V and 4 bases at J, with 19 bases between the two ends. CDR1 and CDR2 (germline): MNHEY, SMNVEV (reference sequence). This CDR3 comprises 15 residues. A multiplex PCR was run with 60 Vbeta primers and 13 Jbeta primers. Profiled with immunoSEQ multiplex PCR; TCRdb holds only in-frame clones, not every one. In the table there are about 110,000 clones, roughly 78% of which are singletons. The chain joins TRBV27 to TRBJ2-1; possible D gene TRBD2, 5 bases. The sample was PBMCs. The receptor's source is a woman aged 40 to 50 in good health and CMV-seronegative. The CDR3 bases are TGTGCCAGTGGCATAGGACTGGGGATTTACAATGAGCAGTTCTTC. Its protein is CASGIGLGIYNEQFF.